This T cell receptor beta chain was recorded in a study of regulatory T cells in long-lasting Graves disease. Sample time point: newly diagnosed GD, antithyroid drugs for less than 3 months. TCR sequences were obtained from RNA taken from PBMCs. Construction of the TCR beta libraries employed iRepertoire HTBI primers in conjunction with Arm-PCR of CDR3 regions. A single record per CDR3 protein comes from TCRdb applying MiXCR to the multiplex PCR reads. The table shows about 620,000 distinct CDR3 sequences, with approximately 15% occurring only once. This clonotype was seen many times. Its antigen is currently unknown. Study-wide results and caveats: Favoring TRBV28, TRBJ1-2 and TRBJ2-5 was a feature seen in persistent disease.

The CDR3 has 14 amino acids. Germline loops: CDR1 LGHDT, CDR2 YNNKEL (reference sequence). V lost 9 bases, J lost 4 bases, and 18 bases lay in between. These data also formed part of another study, on T cells in Graves' hyperthyroidism and ophthalmopathy. This second study notes: Clonotypes that were expanded in thyroid above 0.001 mostly appeared in blood too. In the analysis, a 13 V-J model separated ophthalmopathy from stable hyperthyroidism.

The receptor was derived from a woman aged 25 to 39 with Graves disease. The rearrangement joins TRBV3-1 to TRBJ1-1, with a tentative D call TRBD1 (6 bases). Sequenced material: peripheral blood mononuclear cells (PBMCs), taken at new diagnosis, from a patient treated with antithyroid drugs. The CDR3 is CASSWGGPSTEAFF. CDR3 DNA sequence: TGTGCCAGTTCGTGGGGGGGCCCCTCCACTGAAGCTTTCTTT.